This T cell receptor (beta chain) was identified during a study of vaccination and CD4 T cells after COVID-19. Across the whole study: Post-COVID draws came a median roughly 97 days after diagnosis (range 35 to 161).

Treatment of the sample: approximately 9-day PBMC culture with coronavirus spike peptide pools or control peptides (ViraFEST assay). CDR1 is MNHNS, CDR2 SASEGT, per germline. The trim removed 4 bases at V and 0 bases at J, leaving 6 bases unmatched. CDR3 length equals 16 residues. On this clonotype itself: The antigen remains unidentified.

Once obtained from cultured CD4+ T cells, the DNA was sequenced using the Oncomine TCR Beta short-read assay. Investigators isolated genomic DNA from cultured CD4+ T cells. MiXCR, run by TCRdb on the PCR reads, gives a single entry per CDR3 protein. The table includes roughly 3,300 distinct CDR3 sequences, about a fifth detected once. Study-wide findings and caveats: Analysis of convalescent patients found that 304 of 307 vaccine-specific clones were spike mono-reactive.

This TCR came from a human donor who had recovered from COVID-19. The gene calls are TRBV6-1 and TRBJ2-1, with 7 bases lining up with TRBD1. The specimen was CD4+ T cells from blood, cultured in vitro. CDR3 region: CASSALGTASYNEQFF. CDR3 DNA sequence: TGTGCCAGCAGTGCCCTAGGGACAGCCTCCTACAATGAGCAGTTCTTC.